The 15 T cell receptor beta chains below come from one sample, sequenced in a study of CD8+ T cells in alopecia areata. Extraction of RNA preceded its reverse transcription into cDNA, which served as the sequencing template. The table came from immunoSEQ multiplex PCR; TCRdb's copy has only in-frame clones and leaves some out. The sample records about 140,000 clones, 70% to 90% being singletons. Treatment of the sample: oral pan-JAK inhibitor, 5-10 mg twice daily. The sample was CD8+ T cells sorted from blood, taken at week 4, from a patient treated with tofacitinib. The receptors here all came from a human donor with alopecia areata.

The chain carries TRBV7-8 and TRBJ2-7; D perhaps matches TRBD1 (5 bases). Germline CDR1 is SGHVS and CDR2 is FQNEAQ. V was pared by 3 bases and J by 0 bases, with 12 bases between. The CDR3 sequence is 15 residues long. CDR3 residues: CASSFWQGPSYEQYF. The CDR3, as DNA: TGTGCCAGCAGCTTTTGGCAGGGTCCCTCCTACGAGCAGTACTTC.

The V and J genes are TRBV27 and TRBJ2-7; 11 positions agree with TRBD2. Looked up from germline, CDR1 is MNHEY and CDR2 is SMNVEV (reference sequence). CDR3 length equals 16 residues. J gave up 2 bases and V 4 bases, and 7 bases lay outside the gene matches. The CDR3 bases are TGTGCCAGCAGTTCGATGACTAGCGGGGCACCCTACGAGCAGTACTTC. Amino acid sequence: CASSSMTSGAPYEQYF.

CDR3 protein: CSVEMVAGTREGIEQFF. The CDR3 DNA follows: TGCAGCGTTGAGATGGTTGCTGGGACAAGGGAAGGAATTGAGCAGTTCTTC. The V call is TRBV29-1, the J call TRBJ2-1, with a possible D match to TRBD1 (6 bases). V lost 3 bases to trimming and J lost 9 bases, with 27 bases between them. The CDR3 is 17 amino acids. Germline assignment: CDR1 SQVTM and CDR2 ANQGSEA.

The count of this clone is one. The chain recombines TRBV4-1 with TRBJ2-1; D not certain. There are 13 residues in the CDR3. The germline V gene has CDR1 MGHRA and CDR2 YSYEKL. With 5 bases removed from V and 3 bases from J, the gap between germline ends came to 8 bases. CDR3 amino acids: CASSSVGYNEQFF. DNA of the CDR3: TGCGCCAGCAGCAGCGTAGGCTACAATGAGCAGTTCTTC.

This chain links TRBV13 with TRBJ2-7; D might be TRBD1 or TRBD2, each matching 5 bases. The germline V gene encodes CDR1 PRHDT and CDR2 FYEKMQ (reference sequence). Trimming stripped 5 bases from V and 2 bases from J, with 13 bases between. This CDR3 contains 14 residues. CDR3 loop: CASSPWDRTYEQYF. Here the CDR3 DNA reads TGTGCCAGCAGCCCATGGGACCGCACCTACGAGCAGTACTTC.

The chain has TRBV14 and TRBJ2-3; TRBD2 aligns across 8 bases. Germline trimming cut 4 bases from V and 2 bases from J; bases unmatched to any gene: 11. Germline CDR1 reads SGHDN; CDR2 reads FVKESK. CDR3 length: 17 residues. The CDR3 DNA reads TGTGCCAGCAGCCCTATCTTTTGGCGGGAGGCCACAGATACGCAGTATTTT. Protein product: CASSPIFWREATDTQYF.

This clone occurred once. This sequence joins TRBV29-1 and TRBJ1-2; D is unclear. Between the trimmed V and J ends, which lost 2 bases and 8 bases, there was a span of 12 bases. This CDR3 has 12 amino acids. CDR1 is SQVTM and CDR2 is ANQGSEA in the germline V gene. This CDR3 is CSVENKRRGYTF. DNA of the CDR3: TGCAGCGTTGAAAACAAGCGGCGGGGCTACACCTTC.

The CDR3 protein is CASLETGRNEQYF. The CDR3 bases are TGTGCCAGCTTGGAGACAGGGCGGAACGAGCAGTACTTC. This sequence joins TRBV2 and TRBJ2-7; 7 nucleotides line up with TRBD1. The V and J ends lost 8 bases and 5 bases, in that order; junction bases with no gene match: 9. Per germline, CDR1 SNHLY and CDR2 FYNNEI. CDR3 length: 13 amino acids.

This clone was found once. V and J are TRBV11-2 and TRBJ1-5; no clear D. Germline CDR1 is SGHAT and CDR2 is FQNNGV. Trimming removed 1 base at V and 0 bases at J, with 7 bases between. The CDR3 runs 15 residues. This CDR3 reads CASSLGIYSNQPQHF. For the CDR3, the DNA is TGTGCCAGCAGCTTAGGGATCTATAGCAATCAGCCCCAGCATTTT. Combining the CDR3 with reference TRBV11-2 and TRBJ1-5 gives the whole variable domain EAGVAQSPRYKIIEKRQSVAFWCNPISGHATLYWYQQILGQGPKLLIQFQNNGVVDDSQLPKDRFSAERLKGVDSTLKIQPAKLEDSAVYLCASSLGIYSNQPQHFGDGTRLSIL.

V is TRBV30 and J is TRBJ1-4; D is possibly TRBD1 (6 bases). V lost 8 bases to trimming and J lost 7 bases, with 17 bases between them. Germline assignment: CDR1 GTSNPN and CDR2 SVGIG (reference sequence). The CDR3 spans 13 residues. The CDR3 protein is CAGRGSDGEKLFF. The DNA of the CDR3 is TGTGCCGGCAGGGGAAGTGATGGTGAAAAACTGTTTTTT.

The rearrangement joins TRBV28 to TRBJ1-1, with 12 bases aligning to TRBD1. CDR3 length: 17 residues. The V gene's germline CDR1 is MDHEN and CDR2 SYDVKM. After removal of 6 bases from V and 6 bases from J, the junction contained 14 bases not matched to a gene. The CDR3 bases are TGTGCCAGCAGCACAATCCGGGACAGGGGGCTCGAACCTGAAGCTTTCTTT. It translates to CASSTIRDRGLEPEAFF.

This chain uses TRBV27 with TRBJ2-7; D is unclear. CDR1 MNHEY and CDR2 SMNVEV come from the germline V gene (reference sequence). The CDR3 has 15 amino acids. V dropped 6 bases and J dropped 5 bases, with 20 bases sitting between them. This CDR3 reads CASSTNLAFPNEQYF. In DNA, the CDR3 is TGTGCCAGCAGCACGAACTTGGCGTTCCCGAACGAGCAGTACTTC.

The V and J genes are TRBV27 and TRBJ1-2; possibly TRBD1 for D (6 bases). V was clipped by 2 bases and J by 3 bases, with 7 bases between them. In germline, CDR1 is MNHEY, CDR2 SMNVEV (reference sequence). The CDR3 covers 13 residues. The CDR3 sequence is CASSLHRDYGYTF. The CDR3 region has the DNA TGTGCCAGCAGTTTACACAGGGACTATGGCTACACCTTC.

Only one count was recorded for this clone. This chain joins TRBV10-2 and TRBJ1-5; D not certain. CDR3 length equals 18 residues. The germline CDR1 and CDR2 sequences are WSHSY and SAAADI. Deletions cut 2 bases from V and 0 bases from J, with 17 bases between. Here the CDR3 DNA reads TGCGCCAGCAGTGAGCTATTTGAGATTCCTTATAGCAATCAGCCCCAGCATTTT. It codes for CASSELFEIPYSNQPQHF.

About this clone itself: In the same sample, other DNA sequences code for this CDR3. The CDR3 DNA reads TGTGCCAGCAGCGTAGGCGGGGGGGCAACAGATACGCAGTATTTT. It specifies CASSVGGGATDTQYF. V is TRBV9 and J is TRBJ2-3, with 9 nucleotides matching TRBD2. CDR1 SGDLS and CDR2 YYNGEE come from the germline V gene. V trimming: 0 bases; J trimming: 3 bases; junction bases outside the gene matches: 2. This CDR3 comprises 15 residues.